This T cell receptor beta chain originates from a study of T-cell reconstitution after alpha-beta-depleted transplantation in children. Unique molecular identifiers tagged the TCRbeta library. TCRdb passed the PCR reads through MiXCR, listing each CDR3 protein once. The data contain 81,000 or so distinct CDR3 sequences, around 15% of them singletons. Germline V gene sequence: CDR1 SGHVS, CDR2 FNYEAQ. The CDR3 length is 20 residues. V lost 1 base and J 0 bases, leaving 19 bases between the germline ends. This clonotype originated in a male patient aged 2 to 9 who had a stem cell transplant for acute lymphoblastic leukemia, so the T cells may come from the graft donor. The chain has TRBV7-6 and TRBJ2-6; possible D gene TRBD1, 5 bases. The sequences come from PBMCs, mostly from graft donor cells, collected 180 days after TCRalphabeta/CD19-depleted stem cell transplant. The CDR3 DNA reads as TGTGCCAGCAGCTTAGTAGTCGGTGCACAGGTAGCCTCTGGGGCCAACGTCCTGACTTTC. Its translation: CASSLVVGAQVASGANVLTF.